The 13 T cell receptor beta chains listed next were all sequenced from one sample in a study of cytomegalovirus exposure and HLA in healthy donors. The PCR employed 60 Vbeta primers together with 13 Jbeta primers. Libraries were prepared by immunoSEQ multiplex PCR; TCRdb keeps only in-frame clonotypes and omits some of them. The table includes 100,000 to 150,000 clones, 55% to 80% detected once. The sequencing input was PBMCs. These receptors all stem from a woman between 40 and 50 years old in good health and CMV-seronegative.

The count of this clone is one. The rearrangement joins TRBV4-3 to TRBJ2-5; D unresolved. The tail of the sequence fits TRBJ2-7 better, so the J call may be wrong. The CDR3 contains 14 residues. Germline values: CDR1 LGHNA, CDR2 YSLEER. As DNA, the CDR3 is TGCGCCAGCAGCCAAGAATTTGGGCTCAACGAGCAGTACTTC. Its protein product is CASSQEFGLNEQYF.

This chain joins TRBV9 and TRBJ2-1; 9 nucleotides agree with TRBD1. The CDR3 is made up of 15 amino acids. Unmatched junction bases numbered 4, after V lost 2 bases and J lost 4 bases. Looked up from germline, CDR1 is SGDLS and CDR2 is YYNGEE. This CDR3 is CASSVAGQGYNEQFF. CDR3 coding DNA: TGTGCCAGCAGCGTTGCGGGACAGGGTTACAATGAGCAGTTCTTC.

The CDR3 spells CASSPGGVGGTEAFF. Here the CDR3 DNA reads TGTGCCAGCAGCCCCGGCGGGGTCGGGGGAACTGAAGCTTTCTTT. The chain couples TRBV5-4 to TRBJ1-1, with D tentatively TRBD1 (5 bases). The CDR3 totals 15 residues. Trimming stripped 4 bases from V and 5 bases from J, with 18 bases between. CDR1 is SGHNT and CDR2 is YYREEE in the germline V gene (reference sequence). Looking up the rest from reference TRBV5-4 and TRBJ1-1 gives the full variable domain: ETGVTQSPTHLIKTRGQQVTLRCSSQSGHNTVSWYQQALGQGPQFIFQYYREEENGRGNFPPRFSGLQFPNYSSELNVNALELDDSALYLCASSPGGVGGTEAFFGQGTRLTVV.

The V call is TRBV7-9, the J call TRBJ2-1; D is possibly TRBD2 (7 bases). The CDR3 length is 15 residues. Trimming stripped 10 bases from V and 3 bases from J, with 19 bases between. Germline CDR1 reads SEHNR; CDR2 reads FQNEAQ (reference sequence). CDR3 amino acids: CATEGRGAFYNEQFF. CDR3 nucleotide sequence: TGTGCCACCGAGGGACGGGGGGCCTTCTACAATGAGCAGTTCTTC.

The chain combines TRBV10-1 with TRBJ1-1; TRBD1 aligns across 8 bases. This CDR3 has 12 residues. Trimming took 4 bases from V and 5 from J; bases not matched to a gene: 0. Per the germline V gene, CDR1 is WNHNN and CDR2 is SYGVQD (reference sequence). CDR3 coding DNA: TGCGCCAGCAGTGGACAGGGGACTGAAGCTTTCTTT. Amino acids: CASSGQGTEAFF.

This clone was counted between two and nine times. The V call is TRBV5-1, the J call TRBJ2-3, with 11 bases fitting TRBD1. This CDR3 contains 16 residues. Germline V gives CDR1 SGHRS, CDR2 YFSETQ. Germline trimming cut 4 bases from V and 3 bases from J; bases unmatched to any gene: 7. CDR3 protein: CASSPGQGAMTDTQYF. The CDR3 DNA reads as TGCGCCAGCAGCCCCGGACAGGGGGCGATGACAGATACGCAGTATTTT.

CDR3 in amino acids: CASPNRGETGELFF. DNA of the CDR3: TGTGCCAGCCCAAACAGGGGAGAGACCGGGGAGCTGTTTTTT. The chain is built from TRBV6-1 and TRBJ2-2, with 7 bases fitting TRBD1. The CDR3 has 14 residues. Germline-derived CDR1 and CDR2 are MNHNS and SASEGT. Trimming removed 8 bases from V and 5 bases from J; junction bases left unmatched: 8.

This clone occurred a few times. The chain links TRBV27 to TRBJ2-3; TRBD2 agrees at 11 bases. There are 14 residues in the CDR3. In germline, CDR1 is MNHEY, CDR2 SMNVEV (reference sequence). V shed 6 bases, J shed 4 bases, and the junction held 3 bases outside the gene matches. In DNA, the CDR3 is TGTGCCAGCAGGATTAGCGGGGGGGCAGATACGCAGTATTTT. This codes for CASRISGGADTQYF.

The chain has TRBV27 and TRBJ1-1, with a possible D match to TRBD1 (6 bases). The CDR3 loop spans 13 amino acids. The germline V gene encodes CDR1 MNHEY and CDR2 SMNVEV (reference sequence). Between the trimmed V and J ends, which lost 3 bases and 2 bases, there was a span of 7 bases. CDR3 coding DNA: TGTGCCAGCAGTTTGGGGGCCAACACTGAAGCTTTCTTT. Translated: CASSLGANTEAFF.

The chain links TRBV9 to TRBJ1-1; 8 bases map to TRBD1. With V trimmed by 4 bases and J by 3 bases, 11 bases remained unmatched. CDR1 SGDLS and CDR2 YYNGEE come from the germline V gene. This CDR3 contains 16 residues. The CDR3: CASSTTGAPSYTEAFF. Written as DNA, the CDR3 is TGTGCCAGCAGCACGACAGGGGCGCCGTCGTACACTGAAGCTTTCTTT.

This clone was seen many times. This rearrangement joins TRBV10-3 to TRBJ2-6; 8 bases fit TRBD2. The CDR3 runs 17 residues. Germline V gives CDR1 ENHRY, CDR2 SYGVKD. V was clipped by 2 bases and J by 3 bases; unmatched bases: 6. The CDR3 DNA reads as TGTGCCATCAGTGAGCGGGGGGGCCTTATTGGGGCCAACGTCCTGACTTTC. It codes for CAISERGGLIGANVLTF.

The chain is built from TRBV7-7 and TRBJ2-2; no clear D gene. CDR3 length equals 16 residues. Germline CDR1 reads SSHAT; CDR2 reads FNYEAQ (reference sequence). The ends were cut back, 1 base at V and 2 bases at J, with 11 bases in the middle. CDR3 protein: CASSLGRQVNTGELFF. CDR3 DNA sequence: TGTGCCAGCAGCTTAGGAAGGCAGGTCAACACCGGGGAGCTGTTTTTT.

Notes on this clone: This same CDR3 is encoded by further DNA sequences in the sample. V is TRBV18 and J is TRBJ1-1; TRBD1 might be the D (5 bases). The V and J ends lost 3 bases and 3 bases respectively, with 11 bases between them. The germline gives CDR1 KGHSH, CDR2 LQKENI. There are 14 residues in the CDR3. This CDR3 reads CASSPSQGDTEAFF. In DNA, the CDR3 is TGTGCCAGCTCACCCTCCCAAGGGGACACTGAAGCTTTCTTT.